This TCR beta chain was captured in a study of early T cells in non-severe SARS-CoV-2 infection. TCRdb re-analysed the 5' RACE reads in MiXCR, keeping a single row per CDR3 protein. Of around 82,000 distinct CDR3 sequences listed, 11% are singletons. Material: whole blood. The sequence was collected from an adult who was a healthcare worker with PCR-confirmed SARS-CoV-2 infection or an uninfected control (not recorded which).

CDR3 sequence reads: CASSPNPPDTNTEAFF. CDR3 in DNA: TGTGCCAGCAGCCCTAACCCCCCCGACACGAACACTGAAGCTTTCTTT. V usage is TRBV7-3 and J usage is TRBJ1-1; D not resolved. The CDR3 sequence is 16 residues long. Germline V gives CDR1 SGHTA, CDR2 FQGTGA. Trimming pared 5 bases from V and 1 base from J, leaving 17 bases between. The full variable domain, with the rest looked up from reference TRBV7-3 and TRBJ1-1, is GAGVSQTPSNKVTEKGKYVELRCDPISGHTALYWYRQSLGQGPEFLIYFQGTGAADDSGLPNDRFFAVRPEGSVSTLKIQRTERGDSAVYLCASSPNPPDTNTEAFFGQGTRLTVV.